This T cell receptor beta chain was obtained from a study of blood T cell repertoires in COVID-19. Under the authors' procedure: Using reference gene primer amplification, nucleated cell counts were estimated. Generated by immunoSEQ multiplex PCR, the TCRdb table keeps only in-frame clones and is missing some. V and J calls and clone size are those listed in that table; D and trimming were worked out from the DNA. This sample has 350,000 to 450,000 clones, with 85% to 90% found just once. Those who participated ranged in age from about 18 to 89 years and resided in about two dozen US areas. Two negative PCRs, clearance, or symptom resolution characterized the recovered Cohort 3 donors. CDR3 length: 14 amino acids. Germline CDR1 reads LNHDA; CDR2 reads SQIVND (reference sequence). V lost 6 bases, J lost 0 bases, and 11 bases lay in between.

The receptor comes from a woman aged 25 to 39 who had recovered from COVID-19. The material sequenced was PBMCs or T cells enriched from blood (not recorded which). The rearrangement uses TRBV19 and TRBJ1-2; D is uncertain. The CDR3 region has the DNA TGTGCCAGTAGGGCCGTAATGACTAACTATGGCTACACCTTC. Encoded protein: CASRAVMTNYGYTF.